A single sample gave rise to the 15 T cell receptor beta chains below, sequenced in a study of response to subunit inactivated influenza vaccine. TCRdb analysed the RT-PCR reads with MiXCR anew, one entry per CDR3 protein. Here the sample spans hundreds of thousands of distinct CDR3 sequences, 12% to 15% being singletons. The specimen comprised PBMCs from blood, sampled 14 to 15 days before vaccination. These TCRs come from a man between 45 and 60 years old who received an inactivated influenza vaccine.

This clonotype was observed a few times. This chain uses TRBV10-3 with TRBJ1-5, with D possibly TRBD1 on 6 matching bases. Germline CDR1 and CDR2: ENHRY and SYGVKD. There are 14 residues in the CDR3. V lost 4 bases to trimming and J lost 5 bases, with 12 bases between them. CDR3 residues: CAISGDTRDQPQHF. Written as DNA, the CDR3 is TGTGCCATCAGTGGGGACACGAGGGATCAGCCCCAGCATTTT.

The chain combines TRBV29-1 with TRBJ2-3; D tentatively reads TRBD1 or TRBD2 (5 bases each). V gave up 7 bases and J gave up 4 bases, with 12 bases separating them. Germline CDR1 and CDR2: SQVTM and ANQGSEA. CDR3 size: 12 residues. The DNA of the CDR3 is TGCAGCGGCTCGATGGGGGCAGATACGCAGTATTTT. This translates into CSGSMGADTQYF.

V is TRBV20-1 and J is TRBJ2-1; D may be TRBD1 or TRBD2 (5 bases each). Trimming stripped 3 bases from V and 10 bases from J, with 16 bases between. This CDR3 contains 13 residues. Germline CDR1 DFQATT, CDR2 SNEGSKA (reference sequence). The DNA for the CDR3 is TGCAGTGCTAGGTCCCGGGGCCCCCAAGAGCAGTTCTTC. It specifies CSARSRGPQEQFF.

This clonotype turned up a few times. V and J are TRBV18 and TRBJ2-7, with D perhaps matching TRBD2 (5 bases). Germline CDR1 and CDR2: KGHSH and LQKENI. The CDR3 runs to 13 residues. Deletions cut 3 bases from V and 3 bases from J, with 9 bases between. CDR3 amino acids: CASSPRRDYEQYF. Written as DNA, the CDR3 is TGTGCCAGCTCACCTAGACGGGACTACGAGCAGTACTTC.

This chain links TRBV7-6 with TRBJ2-7, with D unclear. The germline gives CDR1 SGHVS, CDR2 FNYEAQ. Trimming shortened V by 8 bases and J by 2 bases, and 16 bases separated the two germline ends. This CDR3 spans 14 amino acids. CDR3 DNA: TGTGCCAGCCAACCGTTGTCACCTGCCTACGAGCAGTACTTC. It yields the protein CASQPLSPAYEQYF. The whole variable domain, remainder taken from reference TRBV7-6 and TRBJ2-7, is GAGVSQSPRYKVTKRGQDVALRCDPISGHVSLYWYRQALGQGPEFLTYFNYEAQQDKSGLPNDRFSAERPEGSISTLTIQRTEQRDSAMYRCASQPLSPAYEQYFGPGTRLTVT.

This clonotype has at least ten counts. The chain uses TRBV19 and TRBJ2-3; 8 bases align to TRBD1. The germline CDR1 and CDR2 sequences are LNHDA and SQIVND (reference sequence). Trimming at V came to 4 bases and at J to 7 bases, leaving 13 bases not matched to a gene. There are 16 residues in the CDR3. CDR3 protein: CASSNIGTGRLNTQYF. CDR3 coding DNA: TGTGCCAGTAGTAACATCGGGACAGGTCGTCTCAATACGCAGTATTTT.

This clonotype turned up a few times. The CDR3 loop reads CASSSYGTDAGNTIYF. The CDR3 DNA reads TGTGCCAGCAGTTCGTACGGGACAGACGCTGGAAACACCATATATTTT. The chain uses TRBV12-3 or TRBV12-4 and TRBJ1-3; TRBD1 matches 7 bases. This CDR3 region has 16 residues. V lost 4 bases, J lost 2 bases, and 8 bases stayed unmatched.

This clonotype was seen repeatedly, ten times or more. The chain employs TRBV5-1 and TRBJ2-1; 8 nucleotides align to TRBD1. The germline gives CDR1 SGHRS, CDR2 YFSETQ. J lost 8 bases, V lost 4 bases, and 8 bases had no gene match. This CDR3 has 14 amino acids. This chain's CDR3 is CASSPSDRVDEQFF. As DNA, the CDR3 is TGCGCCAGCAGCCCTTCGGACAGGGTGGATGAGCAGTTCTTC.

In its sample, this clonotype was seen a few times. The CDR3 loop is CASSSNDRAGYTF. In DNA form, the CDR3 reads TGTGCCAGCAGCTCGAACGACAGGGCTGGCTACACCTTC. The rearrangement links TRBV5-5 to TRBJ1-2; 7 bases are shared with TRBD1. Germline V gene sequence: CDR1 SGHKS, CDR2 YYEKEE (reference sequence). V shed 3 bases and J 7 bases; nucleotides not matched to a gene: 6. This CDR3 spans 13 amino acids.

The table lists this clonotype with a few counts. This rearrangement joins TRBV4-2 to TRBJ2-1; D is tentatively TRBD1 or TRBD2 (6 bases each). The CDR3 is 16 amino acids. Per the germline V gene, CDR1 is LGHNA and CDR2 is YNFKEQ. V was cut by 0 bases and J by 5 bases, with 14 bases left in between. Here the CDR3 DNA reads TGTGCCAGCAGCCAAGATACCGGGGGCGTCCACAATGAGCAGTTCTTC. Its protein product is CASSQDTGGVHNEQFF.

This clonotype was counted at least ten times. The genes are TRBV4-3 and TRBJ2-7, with unresolved D. Germline CDR1 is LGHNA and CDR2 is YSLEER. The V and J ends lost 3 bases and 0 bases respectively, with 18 bases between them. The length of the CDR3 is 17 residues. The CDR3: CASSQGLVGLDSYEQYF. In nucleotides, the CDR3 is TGCGCCAGCAGCCAGGGCCTAGTGGGATTAGACTCCTACGAGCAGTACTTC.

This clonotype was detected many times. The chain couples TRBV27 to TRBJ2-1; TRBD1 agrees at 8 bases. The CDR3 covers 17 residues. Looked up from germline, CDR1 is MNHEY and CDR2 is SMNVEV (reference sequence). V lost 5 bases, J lost 0 bases, and 9 bases stayed unmatched. DNA for the CDR3: TGTGCCAGCAGTCCCCCCTCCGGGACAGGCTCCTACAATGAGCAGTTCTTC. Its translation is CASSPPSGTGSYNEQFF.

This rearrangement joins TRBV5-4 to TRBJ2-7, with 8 bases that match TRBD1. This CDR3 spans 13 amino acids. Trimming cost V 3 bases and J 5 bases; bases outside gene matches: 4. Germline CDR1 and CDR2: SGHNT and YYREEE (reference sequence). The CDR3 region is CASSYQGADEQYF. The CDR3 nucleotides are TGTGCCAGCAGCTACCAGGGGGCCGACGAGCAGTACTTC.

The gene calls are TRBV5-1 and TRBJ1-2; D not resolved. The CDR3 spans 14 residues. The V gene's germline CDR1 is SGHRS and CDR2 YFSETQ. Trimming pared 5 bases from V and 2 bases from J, leaving 13 bases between. This CDR3 is CASSSGEDNYGYTF. Here the CDR3 DNA reads TGCGCCAGCAGTTCTGGGGAGGACAACTATGGCTACACCTTC.

This clonotype has only a few counts. J is TRBJ2-7 and V is TRBV27; tentatively, D is TRBD1 (6 bases). With 5 bases removed from V and 6 bases from J, the gap between germline ends came to 20 bases. The germline V gene has CDR1 MNHEY and CDR2 SMNVEV (reference sequence). The CDR3 runs 15 residues. CDR3 sequence: CASSPPGHPGLEQYF. The CDR3, as DNA: TGTGCCAGCAGTCCTCCGGGACACCCTGGTCTCGAGCAGTACTTC.